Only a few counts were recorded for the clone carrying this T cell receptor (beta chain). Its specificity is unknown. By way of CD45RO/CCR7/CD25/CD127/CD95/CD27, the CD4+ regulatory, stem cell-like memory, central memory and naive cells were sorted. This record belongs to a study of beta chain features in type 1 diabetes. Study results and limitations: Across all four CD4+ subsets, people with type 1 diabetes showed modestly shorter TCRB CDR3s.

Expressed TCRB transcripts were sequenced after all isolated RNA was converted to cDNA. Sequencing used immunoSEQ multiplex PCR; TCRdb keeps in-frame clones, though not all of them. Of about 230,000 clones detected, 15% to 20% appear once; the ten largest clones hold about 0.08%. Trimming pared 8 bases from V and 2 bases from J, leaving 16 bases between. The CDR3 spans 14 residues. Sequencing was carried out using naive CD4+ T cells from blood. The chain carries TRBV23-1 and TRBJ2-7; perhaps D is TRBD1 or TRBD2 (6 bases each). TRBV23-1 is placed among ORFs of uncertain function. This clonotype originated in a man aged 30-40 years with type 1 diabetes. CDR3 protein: CASPGAAAPYEQYF. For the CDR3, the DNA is TGCGCCAGCCCGGGGGCTGCAGCGCCCTACGAGCAGTACTTC.